This TCR beta chain stems from a study of quantifying T cell responses using KT2 cells. About the study: RNA was reverse transcribed with TCR alpha and beta constant-region primers. The second PCR was a qPCR stopped at a predetermined fluorescence threshold. General study points: Very high KT2 spike-in numbers caused saturation in KT2 sequence detection.

A single-stranded UMI oligo with SP2 sequence was ligated to cDNA 3' ends. The first PCR ran about 4 cycles with an equimolar RC1.1 and RC1.2 beta primer mix. Starting with the second PCR, alpha and beta TCR chains went through separate processing. Via MiXCR, TCRdb re-called the UMI-ligation and nested PCR reads, giving one row per CDR3 protein. The repertoire has 45,000 to 65,000 distinct CDR3 sequences, approximately 13% of them found once; the top ten carry around a tenth. CDR1 and CDR2 (germline): DFQATT, SNEGSKA (reference sequence). With 3 bases clipped from V and 4 bases from J, the junction kept 7 bases outside the gene matches. The CDR3 length is 15 residues. There are a few counts of this clonotype. Its antigen is not known.

This sequence joins TRBV20-1 and TRBJ2-7; TRBD2 aligns across 12 bases. Input material: PBMCs spiked with cells of the T cell clone KT2. This TCR came from a human donor. The CDR3 sequence: CSASPSSGRVYEQYF. Written as DNA, the CDR3 is TGCAGTGCTAGCCCTTCTAGCGGGAGGGTGTACGAGCAGTACTTC.